This TCR beta chain was recovered during a study of cytotoxic CD8 clonotypes in ibrutinib-treated CLL. Study details: The patients, under 13 relapsed/refractory and roughly 15 treatment-naive, included 17 who were IGHV unmutated. Complete response was seen in 2 patients and partial in some 25; 12 progressed and some 14 stayed remitted after a median roughly 65 months. Study outcomes and limitations: Baseline clonality exceeded age-matched healthy donors and tracked circulating CD8+ T-cell counts.

The V and J ends lost 4 bases and 0 bases respectively, with 13 bases between them. Germline-derived CDR1 and CDR2 are MRHNA and SNTAGT. The CDR3 spans 16 residues. In its sample, this clone was seen once. Its antigen is unidentified. Assay used: immunoSEQ multiplex PCR; TCRdb lists only in-frame clones, some missing. The sample has about 140,000 clones, 77% seen once; the top ten hold about 29%. Sequenced material: PBMCs, taken after 12 months of ibrutinib treatment. The TCR comes from a human donor with chronic lymphocytic leukemia. This rearrangement joins TRBV6-4 to TRBJ2-1; the D gene is possibly TRBD1 (6 bases). The CDR3 nucleotides are TGTGCCAGCAGTGCACGGACAGAGAGCTCCTACAATGAGCAGTTCTTC. Its translation is CASSARTESSYNEQFF.